Listed below are T cell receptor beta chains from one sample, sequenced in a study of T cell changes during pregnancy in multiple sclerosis. Method: immunoSEQ multiplex PCR; TCRdb's copy keeps in-frame clones and lacks some. The sample holds roughly 80,000 clones, around 93% seen once. This material consisted of peripheral blood, taken after pregnancy. The receptors derive from a female donor in good health, enrolled as a control in a pregnancy study. The CDR3 runs from the conserved cysteine through the conserved F or W. Each record gives: V gene, D gene, clone size, J gene, CDR3 DNA, CDR3 protein. D genes are given only for firm matches. Some rows mark clone size as missing; the rest say once, few, many or name a class of expanded clone.

TRBV27	NA	NA	TRBJ2-6	TGTGCCAGCAGGGACAACAAGGGGGCCAACGTCCTGACTTTC	CASRDNKGANVLTF
TRBV7-8	TRBD1	NA	TRBJ1-4	TGTGCCAGCATCCTCGGGACAGAACCTAATGAAAAACTGTTTTTT	CASILGTEPNEKLFF
TRBV25-1	NA	NA	TRBJ2-7	TGTGCCAGCAGTGCAGGGCCCTCCTACGAGCAGTACTTC	CASSAGPSYEQYF
TRBV5-1	TRBD1	few	TRBJ1-1	TGCGCCAGCCGTGAGGACAGGTCCTTCACTGAAGCTTTCTTT	CASREDRSFTEAFF
TRBV2	TRBD1	NA	TRBJ1-5	TGTGCCAGCACCGCGACAGGGGTAGAGCAGCCCCAGCATTTT	CASTATGVEQPQHF
TRBV6-1	TRBD1	few	TRBJ1-1	TGTGCCAGCAGTGAAGCCACAGGGGGCTATACTGAAGCTTTCTTT	CASSEATGGYTEAFF
TRBV7-9	NA	NA	TRBJ1-1	TGTGCCAGCAGCCGCCTCGGGGTGAACACTGAAGCTTTCTTT	CASSRLGVNTEAFF
TRBV6-5	NA	NA	TRBJ1-2	TGTGCCAGCAGCAAACAGGTGTCCTTGCATGGCTACACCTTC	CASSKQVSLHGYTF
TRBV7-9	NA	NA	TRBJ1-5	TGTGCCAGCAGCGACCGGGGATCTCAGCCCCAGCATTTT	CASSDRGSQPQHF
TRBV7-8	NA	NA	TRBJ2-1	TGTGCCAGCAGCACACGACTAGGCAATGAGCAGTTCTTC	CASSTRLGNEQFF
TRBV7-2	TRBD1	NA	TRBJ1-1	TGTGCCAGCAGCTCACGGACAGGGGGAACTGAAGCTTTCTTT	CASSSRTGGTEAFF
TRBV7-9	NA	NA	TRBJ2-7	TGTGCCAGCAGCTTATCAGTCTACGAGCAGTACTTC	CASSLSVYEQYF
TRBV14	NA	NA	TRBJ1-2	TGTGCCAGCAGCTATCGACAGCTCGGCCTGGGCTACACCTTC	CASSYRQLGLGYTF
TRBV6-5	TRBD2	NA	TRBJ2-3	TGTGCCAGCAGTTACGCCCGGGGGGGAGATACGCAGTATTTT	CASSYARGGDTQYF
TRBV19	TRBD1	NA	TRBJ2-3	TGTGCCAGTAGCACCTCGGGACAGGGGACAGATACGCAGTATTTT	CASSTSGQGTDTQYF
TRBV2	NA	NA	TRBJ1-1	TGTGCCAGCAGCCTCCTCCGCACTGAAGCTTTCTTT	CASSLLRTEAFF
TRBV6-5	TRBD1	NA	TRBJ2-1	TGTGCCAGCAGTTATGTGACAGGGGGCAACAATGAGCAGTTCTTC	CASSYVTGGNNEQFF
TRBV30	NA	NA	TRBJ1-5	TGTGCCTGGAGTGTAGGAGGGGACAATCAGCCCCAGCATTTT	CAWSVGGDNQPQHF
TRBV7-3	NA	NA	TRBJ2-7	TGTGCGAGCGGTTTCTCAGACGGGGAGCAGTACTTC	CASGFSDGEQYF
TRBV5-1	TRBD1	NA	TRBJ2-2	TGCGCCAGCAGCTCCGGGACAGGGGGCTCGGGGGAGCTGTTTTTT	CASSSGTGGSGELFF
TRBV7-8	NA	NA	TRBJ1-1	TGTGCCAGCAGCTCCAAGACAGGCTCCCTTAGAAGCACTGAAGCTTTCTTT	CASSSKTGSLRSTEAFF
TRBV5-1	NA	NA	TRBJ1-4	TGCGCCAGCAGCACCCAGGGGACTAATGAAAAACTGTTTTTT	CASSTQGTNEKLFF
TRBV29-1	TRBD2	NA	TRBJ2-2	TGCAGCGTGGGACTAGCGGGACCCGGGGAGCTGTTTTTT	CSVGLAGPGELFF
TRBV5-6	TRBD2	NA	TRBJ2-4	TGTGCCAGCAGCCCCAACAGGACTAGCGGGAAAAACATTCAGTACTTC	CASSPNRTSGKNIQYF
TRBV10-2	NA	NA	TRBJ1-1	TGCGCCAGCTCTACAGGGAACACTGAAGCTTTCTTT	CASSTGNTEAFF
TRBV7-8	NA	NA	TRBJ1-5	TGTGCCAGCAGCTTAGGAGGGTTCCCCAATCAGCCCCAGCATTTT	CASSLGGFPNQPQHF
TRBV29-1	TRBD2	NA	TRBJ2-3	TGCAGCGTTGATGGTGACTTAGCGGGAGTCAACACAGATACGCAGTATTTT	CSVDGDLAGVNTDTQYF
TRBV19	NA	NA	TRBJ1-6	TGTGCCAGCAGACAGACCCAAGGGGGTTCACCCCTCCACTTT	CASRQTQGGSPLHF
TRBV7-6	TRBD2	once	TRBJ2-7	TGTGCCAGCAGCTTAAAAGCGGGAGTGTACGAGCAGTACTTC	CASSLKAGVYEQYF
TRBV7-6	NA	NA	TRBJ1-5	TGTGCCAGCGGGGAGAGCAATCAGCCCCAGCATTTT	CASGESNQPQHF